The present T cell receptor beta chain was sequenced within a study of human T cells and chemical hapten exposure. About the research overall: All through the approximately 26-week study, the scalp of each patient received diphenylcyclopropenone doses weekly.

Using its own MiXCR run on the RACE reads, TCRdb lists one record per CDR3 protein. The table shows 370,000 or so distinct CDR3 sequences, with more than 4.5% occurring only once. Trimming took 0 bases from V and 0 from J, leaving 11 bases between them. The CDR3 has 16 residues. CDR1 is SGHDN and CDR2 is FVKESK in the germline V gene. This clonotype was seen more than once but under ten times. Specified time point: patch test 1, 2 weeks after DPC sensitization. Treatment noted: therapeutic diphenylcyclopropenone sensitization with weekly scalp DPC. Blood, whole and unfractionated, served as the source for total RNA extraction.

The sequence derives from a woman in her fifties or sixties with alopecia areata. Some clones in this sample may be carry-over from other donors' samples. Sequenced here: whole blood, sampled in connection with sensitization to the hapten diphenylcyclopropenone (DPC). The rearrangement joins TRBV14 to TRBJ1-1; D gene uncertain. CDR3 loop: CASSQEATHMNTEAFF. The CDR3 nucleotides read TGTGCCAGCAGCCAAGAGGCTACCCACATGAACACTGAAGCTTTCTTT. Combining the CDR3 with reference TRBV14 and TRBJ1-1 gives the whole variable domain EAGVTQFPSHSVIEKGQTVTLRCDPISGHDNLYWYRRVMGKEIKFLLHFVKESKQDESGMPNNRFLAERTGGTYSTLKVQPAELEDSGVYFCASSQEATHMNTEAFFGQGTRLTVV.